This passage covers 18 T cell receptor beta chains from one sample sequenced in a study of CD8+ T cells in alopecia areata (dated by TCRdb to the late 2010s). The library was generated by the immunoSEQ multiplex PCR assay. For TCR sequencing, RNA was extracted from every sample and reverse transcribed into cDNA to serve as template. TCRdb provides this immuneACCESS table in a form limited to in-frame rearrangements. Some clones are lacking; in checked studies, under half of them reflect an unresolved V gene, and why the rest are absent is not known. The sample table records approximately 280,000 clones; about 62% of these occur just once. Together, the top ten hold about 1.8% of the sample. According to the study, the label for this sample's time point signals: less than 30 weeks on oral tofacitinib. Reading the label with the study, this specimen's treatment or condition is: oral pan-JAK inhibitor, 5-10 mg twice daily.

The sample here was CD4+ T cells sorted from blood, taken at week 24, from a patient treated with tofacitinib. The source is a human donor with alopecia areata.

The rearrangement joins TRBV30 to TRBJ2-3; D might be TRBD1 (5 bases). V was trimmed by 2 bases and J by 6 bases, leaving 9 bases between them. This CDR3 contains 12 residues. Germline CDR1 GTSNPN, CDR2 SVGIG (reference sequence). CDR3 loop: CAWSSSGDTQYF. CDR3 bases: TGTGCCTGGAGTTCATCAGGGGATACGCAGTATTTT.

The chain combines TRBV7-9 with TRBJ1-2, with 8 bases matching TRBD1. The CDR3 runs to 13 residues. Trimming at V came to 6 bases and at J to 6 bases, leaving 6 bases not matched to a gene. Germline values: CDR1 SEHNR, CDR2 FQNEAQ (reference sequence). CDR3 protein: CASRPTGGHGYTF. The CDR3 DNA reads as TGTGCCAGCAGGCCTACAGGGGGGCATGGCTACACCTTC.

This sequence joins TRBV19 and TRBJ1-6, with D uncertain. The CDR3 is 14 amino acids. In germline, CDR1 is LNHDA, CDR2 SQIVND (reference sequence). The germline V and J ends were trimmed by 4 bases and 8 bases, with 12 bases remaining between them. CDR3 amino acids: CASSTSARDSPLHF. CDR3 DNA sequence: TGTGCCAGTAGTACCTCGGCCCGAGATTCACCCCTCCACTTT.

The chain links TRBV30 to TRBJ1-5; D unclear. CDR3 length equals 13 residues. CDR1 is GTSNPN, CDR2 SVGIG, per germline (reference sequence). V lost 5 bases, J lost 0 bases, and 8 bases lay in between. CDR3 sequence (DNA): TGTGCCTGGGCAGGAGATAGCAATCAGCCCCAGCATTTT. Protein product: CAWAGDSNQPQHF.

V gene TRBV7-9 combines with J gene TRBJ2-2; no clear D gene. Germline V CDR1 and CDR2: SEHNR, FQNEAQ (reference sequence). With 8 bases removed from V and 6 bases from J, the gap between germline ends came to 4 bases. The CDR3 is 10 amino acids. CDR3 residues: CASLAGELFF. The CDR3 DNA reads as TGTGCCAGCCTTGCCGGGGAGCTGTTTTTT.

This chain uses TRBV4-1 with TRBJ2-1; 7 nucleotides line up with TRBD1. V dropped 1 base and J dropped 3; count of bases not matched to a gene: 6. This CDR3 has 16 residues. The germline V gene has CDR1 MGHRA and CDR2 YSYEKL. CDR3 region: CASSQGHRGDYNEQFF. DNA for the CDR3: TGCGCCAGCAGCCAAGGGCACAGGGGCGACTACAATGAGCAGTTCTTC.

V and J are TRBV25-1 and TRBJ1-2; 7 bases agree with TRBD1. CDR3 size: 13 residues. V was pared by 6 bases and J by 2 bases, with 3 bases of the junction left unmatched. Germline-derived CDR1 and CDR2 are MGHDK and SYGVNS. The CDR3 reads CASSATGNYGYTF. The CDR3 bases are TGTGCCAGCAGCGCGACAGGGAACTATGGCTACACCTTC.

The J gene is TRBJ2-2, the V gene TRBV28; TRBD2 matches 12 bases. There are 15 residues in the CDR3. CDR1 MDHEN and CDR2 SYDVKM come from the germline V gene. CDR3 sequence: CATSGGPANTGELFF. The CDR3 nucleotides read TGTGCGACTAGCGGGGGTCCTGCGAACACCGGGGAGCTGTTTTTT.

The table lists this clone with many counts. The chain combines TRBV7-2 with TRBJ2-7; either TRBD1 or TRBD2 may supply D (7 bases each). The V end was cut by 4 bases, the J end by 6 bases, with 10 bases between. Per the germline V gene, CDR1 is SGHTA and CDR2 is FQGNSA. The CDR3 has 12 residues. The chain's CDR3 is CASSSGGVEQYF. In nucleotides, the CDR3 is TGTGCCAGCAGCTCAGGGGGGGTCGAGCAGTACTTC.

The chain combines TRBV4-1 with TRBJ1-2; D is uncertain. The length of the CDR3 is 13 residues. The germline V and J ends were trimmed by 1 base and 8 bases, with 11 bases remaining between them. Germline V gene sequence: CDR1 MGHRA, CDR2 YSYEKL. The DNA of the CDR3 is TGCGCCAGCAGCCAAGGCCCAGTCTCAGGCTACACCTTC. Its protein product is CASSQGPVSGYTF.

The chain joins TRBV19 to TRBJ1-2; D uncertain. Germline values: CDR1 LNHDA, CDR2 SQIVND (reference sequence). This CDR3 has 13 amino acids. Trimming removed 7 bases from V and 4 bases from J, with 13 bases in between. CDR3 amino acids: CASKASRGYGYTF. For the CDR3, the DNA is TGTGCCAGTAAGGCAAGCCGGGGCTATGGCTACACCTTC.

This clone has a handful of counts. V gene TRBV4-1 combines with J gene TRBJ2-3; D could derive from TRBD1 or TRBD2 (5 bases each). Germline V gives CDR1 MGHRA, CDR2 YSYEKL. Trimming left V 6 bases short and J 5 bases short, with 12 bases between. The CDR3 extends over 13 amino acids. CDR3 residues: CASSPGPRDTQYF. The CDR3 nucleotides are TGCGCCAGCAGTCCGGGGCCGCGAGATACGCAGTATTTT.

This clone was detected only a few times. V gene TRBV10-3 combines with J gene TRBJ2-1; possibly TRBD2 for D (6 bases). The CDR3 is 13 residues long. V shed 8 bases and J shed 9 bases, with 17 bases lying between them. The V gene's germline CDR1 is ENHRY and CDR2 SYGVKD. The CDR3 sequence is CAIYSSGEVEQFF. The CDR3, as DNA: TGTGCCATCTATTCTTCGGGGGAGGTTGAGCAGTTCTTC.

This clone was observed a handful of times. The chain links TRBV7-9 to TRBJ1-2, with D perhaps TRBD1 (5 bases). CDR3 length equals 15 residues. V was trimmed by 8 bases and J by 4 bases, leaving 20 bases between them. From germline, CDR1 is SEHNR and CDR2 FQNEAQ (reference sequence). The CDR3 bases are TGTGCCAGCGCACATACGGGGCAGGGTGCCTATGGCTACACCTTC. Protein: CASAHTGQGAYGYTF.

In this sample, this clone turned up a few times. CDR3 nucleotides: TGCGCCAGCAGCCAAGTGGGACGGGGAGGCGGCTACGAGCAGTACTTC. Translating it yields CASSQVGRGGGYEQYF. V gene TRBV4-3 combines with J gene TRBJ2-7; TRBD2 is a possible D gene (6 bases). V was cut by 1 base and J by 3 bases, with 16 bases left in between. The CDR3 totals 16 residues. Per the germline V gene, CDR1 is LGHNA and CDR2 is YSLEER.

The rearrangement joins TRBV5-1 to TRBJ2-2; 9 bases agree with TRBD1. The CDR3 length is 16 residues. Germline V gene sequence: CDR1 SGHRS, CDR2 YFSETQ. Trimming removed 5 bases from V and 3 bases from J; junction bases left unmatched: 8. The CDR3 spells CASRRGTGHDTGELFF. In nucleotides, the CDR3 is TGCGCCAGCAGGCGGGGGACAGGGCACGACACCGGGGAGCTGTTTTTT.

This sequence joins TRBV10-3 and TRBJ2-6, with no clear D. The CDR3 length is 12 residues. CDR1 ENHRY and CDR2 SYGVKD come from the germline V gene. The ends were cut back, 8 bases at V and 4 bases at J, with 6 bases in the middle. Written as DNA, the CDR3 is TGTGCCATCGCAGGCGGGGCCAACGTCCTGACTTTC. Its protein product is CAIAGGANVLTF.

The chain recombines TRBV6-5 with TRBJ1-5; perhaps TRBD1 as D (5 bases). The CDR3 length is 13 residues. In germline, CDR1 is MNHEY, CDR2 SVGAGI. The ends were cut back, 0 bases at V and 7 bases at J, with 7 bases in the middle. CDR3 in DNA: TGTGCCAGCAGTTACTCGCGGGGGCAGCCCCAGCATTTT. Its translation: CASSYSRGQPQHF.